Shown below are 20 T cell receptor beta chains from a single sample sequenced in a study of T cells expressing NK-cell markers. TCRdb reprocessed the 5' RACE reads, with one entry per CDR3 protein and no DNA. This listing includes about 180,000 distinct CDR3 sequences. The specimen was blood T cells: a sorted CD56 or NKG2C T cell subset, CD4+ or CD8+ T cells, or bulk PBMC T cells (not recorded which). Every receptor here comes from a woman aged 18-70 years in good health.

The J gene is TRBJ2-5, the V gene TRBV11-2; TCRdb proposes TRBD2, but this gene call is untestable without DNA. Germline V gene data show CDR1 as SGHAT and CDR2 as FQNNGV. The CDR3 totals 14 residues. This CDR3 is CASSYSGSLETQYF.

The chain's CDR3 is CSAAHGVTLNTEAFF. The chain couples TRBV20-1 to TRBJ1-1. Per the germline V gene, CDR1 is DFQATT and CDR2 is SNEGSKA (reference sequence). The CDR3 loop spans 15 amino acids.

The chain combines TRBV20-1 with TRBJ1-4; without DNA, the TCRdb call of TRBD1 cannot be checked. CDR1 is DFQATT, CDR2 SNEGSKA, per germline (reference sequence). This CDR3 is 12 amino acids long. The CDR3 here is CSARVGDEKLFF.

The chain carries TRBV12-3 or TRBV12-4 and TRBJ2-5; without DNA, the TCRdb call of TRBD1 cannot be checked. The CDR3 has 15 amino acids. CDR3: CASSLGTGLQETQYF.

The rearrangement links TRBV2 to TRBJ2-7; absent DNA, TCRdb's TRBD1 call cannot be checked. CDR1 SNHLY and CDR2 FYNNEI come from the germline V gene. The CDR3 extends over 13 amino acids. This CDR3 is CASSTGGPYEQYF.

CDR3: CASSYIQKNTEAFF. The chain employs TRBV12-3 or TRBV12-4 and TRBJ1-1. The CDR3 is made up of 14 amino acids.

CDR3 in amino acids: CASSRTGGMDGYTF. This chain links TRBV5-1 with TRBJ1-2; TCRdb names TRBD1, which stays unverified in the absence of DNA. This CDR3 spans 14 amino acids. The V gene's germline CDR1 is SGHRS and CDR2 YFSETQ.

The chain is built from TRBV5-1 and TRBJ2-3; TCRdb proposes TRBD1, but this gene call is untestable without DNA. Germline values: CDR1 SGHRS, CDR2 YFSETQ. CDR3 length: 14 residues. The CDR3 here is CASSYWGPTDTQYF.

V gene TRBV5-1 combines with J gene TRBJ2-2. CDR1 is SGHRS, CDR2 YFSETQ, per germline. The CDR3 covers 12 residues. Here the CDR3 reads CAEMDNTGELFF.

The CDR3 is CASSLTALIEQYF. The gene calls are TRBV5-1 and TRBJ2-7. The CDR3 sequence is 13 residues long. CDR1 and CDR2 from the germline V gene are SGHRS and YFSETQ.

The chain is built from TRBV15 and TRBJ2-7; with no DNA, the TCRdb D assignment of TRBD1 cannot be verified. The length of the CDR3 is 12 residues. Looked up from germline, CDR1 is LNHNV and CDR2 is YYDKDF (reference sequence). CDR3 in amino acids: CATSRVRDEQYF. The full variable domain, completed using reference TRBV15 and TRBJ2-7, is DAMVIQNPRYQVTQFGKPVTLSCSQTLNHNVMYWYQQKSSQAPKLLFHYYDKDFNNEADTPDNFQSRRPNTSFCFLDIRSPGLGDTAMYLCATSRVRDEQYFGPGTRLTVT.

The genes are TRBV30 and TRBJ2-7; TCRdb calls TRBD2, which cannot be checked without DNA. Germline CDR1 GTSNPN, CDR2 SVGIG (reference sequence). CDR3 length: 12 amino acids. This CDR3 is CASSGGGLEQYF.

The chain is built from TRBV7-9 and TRBJ2-5; as DNA is missing, the TRBD2 call by TCRdb cannot be tested. Per the germline V gene, CDR1 is SEHNR and CDR2 is FQNEAQ (reference sequence). This CDR3 contains 14 residues. CDR3 loop: CASSLARRSGAQYF.

This chain connects TRBV12-3 or TRBV12-4 to TRBJ2-2; TCRdb designates TRBD2, a call that cannot be tested without DNA. CDR3 length equals 16 residues. This CDR3 is CASTQIVGGPTGELFF.

The CDR3 loop reads CAWSYSDPIQYF. The V call is TRBV30, the J call TRBJ2-4. The CDR3 has 12 amino acids. In germline, CDR1 is GTSNPN, CDR2 SVGIG (reference sequence).

The chain uses TRBV2 and TRBJ2-2; TCRdb outputs TRBD1, but without DNA this stays unchecked. CDR3 length: 14 residues. Germline loops: CDR1 SNHLY, CDR2 FYNNEI. CDR3 loop: CASTPDRPGGELFF.

The chain links TRBV20-1 to TRBJ2-3; the TRBD1 assignment by TCRdb is unverifiable without DNA. This CDR3 spans 17 amino acids. Looked up from germline, CDR1 is DFQATT and CDR2 is SNEGSKA (reference sequence). CDR3 in amino acids: CSAESGGGWIPSDTQYF.

CDR3: CASSVGAGNTF. The chain has TRBV2 and TRBJ1-2; without DNA, the TCRdb call of TRBD1 cannot be checked. The CDR3 is made up of 11 amino acids. Looked up from germline, CDR1 is SNHLY and CDR2 is FYNNEI.

V and J are TRBV7-9 and TRBJ2-2; TCRdb returns TRBD2, unconfirmable since there is no DNA. The CDR3 length is 16 residues. Germline values: CDR1 SEHNR, CDR2 FQNEAQ (reference sequence). CDR3 protein: CASGRTSGSRTGELFF.

The CDR3 region is CASSFGPESGNTIYF. This chain uses TRBV5-1 with TRBJ1-3. This CDR3 is built from 15 residues. From germline, CDR1 is SGHRS and CDR2 YFSETQ.